The 22 T cell receptor beta chains listed next were all sequenced from one sample in a study of T cells after posttransplantation cyclophosphamide. Libraries were prepared by immunoSEQ multiplex PCR; TCRdb keeps only in-frame clonotypes and omits some of them. The specimen gives around 6,800 clones without singletons; the ten biggest hold roughly 5.4%. Cyclophosphamide on days +3 and +4 followed busulfan-fludarabine conditioning and a marrow graft. The source material was PBMCs, sampled after an allogeneic stem cell transplant with post-transplant cyclophosphamide. Receptors originate from a male patient in his thirties who received an allogeneic stem cell transplant from an unrelated donor, was CMV-positive, and had acute and chronic GVHD. Among the T cells, some may be from the graft donor.

This clone was observed many times. J is TRBJ1-2 and V is TRBV7-2; 8 bases map to TRBD1. CDR1 and CDR2 from the germline V gene are SGHTA and FQGNSA. With 2 bases clipped from V and 3 bases from J, the junction kept 8 bases outside the gene matches. The CDR3 length is 16 residues. CDR3 loop: CASSLTLTGAYYGYTF. DNA for the CDR3: TGTGCCAGCAGCTTAACCCTGACAGGGGCATACTATGGCTACACCTTC.

By sample fraction, this clone is medium-sized. The same CDR3 also results from other DNA sequences found in this sample. The chain employs TRBV25-1 and TRBJ2-1, with a tentative D call TRBD1 (6 bases). The CDR3 is 13 amino acids. CDR1 is MGHDK, CDR2 SYGVNS, per germline. V was trimmed by 4 bases and J by 8 bases, leaving 12 bases between them. The CDR3 loop is CASSGQGTDEQFF. CDR3 nucleotides: TGTGCCAGCAGTGGGCAGGGGACGGATGAGCAGTTCTTC.

The chain carries TRBV2 and TRBJ2-3; D unclear. The CDR3 is 14 amino acids. CDR1 is SNHLY and CDR2 is FYNNEI in the germline V gene. V was trimmed by 0 bases and J by 2 bases, leaving 6 bases between them. The CDR3 DNA sequence: TGTGCCAGCAGTGAAGCGATAGTCACAGATACGCAGTATTTT. Its translation is CASSEAIVTDTQYF.

This clone was picked up many times. The V and J genes are TRBV11-3 and TRBJ1-3; D may be TRBD1 (6 bases). The V gene lost 5 bases and the J gene lost 0 bases, with 11 bases spanning the gap. This CDR3 contains 15 residues. CDR1 and CDR2 (germline): SGHNT, YENEEA. In DNA form, the CDR3 reads TGTGCCAGCAGCCAACAGGGACGCTCTGGAAACACCATATATTTT. Residues: CASSQQGRSGNTIYF. The full variable domain, its missing parts supplied by reference TRBV11-3 and TRBJ1-3, is EAGVVQSPRYKIIEKKQPVAFWCNPISGHNTLYWYLQNLGQGPELLIRYENEEAVDDSQLPKDRFSAERLKGVDSTLKIQPAELGDSAVYLCASSQQGRSGNTIYFGEGSWLTVV.

This clone was detected many times. The rearrangement joins TRBV13 to TRBJ2-7, with a tentative D call TRBD2 (6 bases). There are 16 residues in the CDR3. CDR1 and CDR2 from the germline V gene are PRHDT and FYEKMQ (reference sequence). V lost 0 bases to trimming and J lost 6 bases, with 18 bases between them. The CDR3 loop reads CASSLGGAGTLREQYF. The CDR3 DNA sequence: TGTGCCAGCAGCTTAGGCGGGGCGGGGACCCTACGCGAGCAGTACTTC.

This clone was observed a few times. The gene calls are TRBV19 and TRBJ2-5; TRBD1 might be the D (5 bases). Near its end, the DNA agrees better with TRBJ2-7, so the J call may be wrong. The CDR3 is made up of 18 amino acids. The germline gives CDR1 LNHDA, CDR2 SQIVND (reference sequence). The CDR3 loop is CASSTGPPAAGFVYEQYF. The CDR3 nucleotides read TGTGCCAGTAGTACTGGCCCCCCCGCTGCAGGGTTCGTGTACGAGCAGTACTTC.

In this sample, this clone is large. V usage is TRBV9 and J usage is TRBJ2-3, with 9 bases fitting TRBD2. Germline trimming cut 2 bases from V and 3 bases from J; bases unmatched to any gene: 10. Per germline, CDR1 SGDLS and CDR2 YYNGEE. This CDR3 comprises 17 residues. The CDR3 DNA reads as TGTGCCAGCAGCGTTACCCCCGGCGGGGGGGCGACAGATACGCAGTATTTT. The encoded protein is CASSVTPGGGATDTQYF.

This clone was counted at least ten times. The chain joins TRBV4-2 to TRBJ2-7, with D uncertain. CDR1 is LGHNA, CDR2 YNFKEQ, per germline. Trimming cost V 0 bases and J 0 bases, with 6 bases left between them. This CDR3 contains 14 residues. The CDR3 region has the DNA TGTGCCAGCAGCCAAGAAAGCGACTCCTACGAGCAGTACTTC. This sequence encodes CASSQESDSYEQYF.

Judged by abundance, this clone is medium-sized. The sample has other DNA sequences that encode this CDR3 too. The chain is built from TRBV10-3 and TRBJ1-1, with a weak D call TRBD1 (6 bases). Germline values: CDR1 ENHRY, CDR2 SYGVKD. Trimming took off 3 bases at V and 5 bases at J, with 10 bases between the two ends. The CDR3 extends over 13 amino acids. The CDR3 spells CAISDKGGTEAFF. The CDR3 DNA follows: TGTGCCATCAGTGATAAAGGGGGAACTGAAGCTTTCTTT.

This clone was seen many times. V usage is TRBV19 and J usage is TRBJ2-1, with TRBD2 identical over 10 bases. The CDR3 sequence is 16 residues long. The germline gives CDR1 LNHDA, CDR2 SQIVND (reference sequence). Trimming took 5 bases from V and 4 from J; bases not matched to a gene: 8. The CDR3 DNA is TGTGCCAGTAGTCCATCGACTAGCGGGTTGTACAATGAGCAGTTCTTC. Translated: CASSPSTSGLYNEQFF.

This clone is deemed medium-sized (0.01 to 0.1%). The genes are TRBV5-4 and TRBJ2-6; 10 bases line up with TRBD1. The V gene end was trimmed by 4 bases and the J gene end by 10 bases; junction bases not matched to a gene: 11. The germline V gene encodes CDR1 SGHNT and CDR2 YYREEE (reference sequence). The CDR3 extends over 16 amino acids. The CDR3 DNA sequence: TGTGCCAGCAGCCCCGGGACAGGGGCCGGGAAGAACGTCCTGACTTTC. As protein: CASSPGTGAGKNVLTF.

This clone was counted at least ten times. The chain has TRBV7-9 and TRBJ2-7, with 12 bases that match TRBD2. V gave up 7 bases and J gave up 4 bases; unmatched junction bases: 5. This CDR3 contains 14 residues. Germline CDR1 is SEHNR and CDR2 is FQNEAQ (reference sequence). The CDR3 is CASKLAGGPYEQYF. In DNA form, the CDR3 reads TGTGCCAGCAAGCTAGCGGGAGGGCCGTACGAGCAGTACTTC.

This sequence joins TRBV28 and TRBJ2-7; tentative D call: TRBD1 (6 bases). Trimming shortened V by 5 bases and J by 4 bases, and 18 bases separated the two germline ends. Germline V gives CDR1 MDHEN, CDR2 SYDVKM. The CDR3 extends over 15 amino acids. Written as DNA, the CDR3 is TGTGCCAGCAGTCCACAGAGGTACAGGGTGTACGAGCAGTACTTC. It translates to CASSPQRYRVYEQYF.

This clone appeared many times. The V and J genes are TRBV5-5 and TRBJ2-5; 8 positions match TRBD2. The length of the CDR3 is 13 residues. V dropped 4 bases and J dropped 5; count of bases not matched to a gene: 4. The germline V gene encodes CDR1 SGHKS and CDR2 YYEKEE (reference sequence). The CDR3 here is CASSAGLGETQYF. The CDR3 nucleotides are TGTGCCAGCAGCGCGGGACTAGGGGAGACCCAGTACTTC.

Ten or more counts support this clone. The J gene is TRBJ1-2, the V gene TRBV10-3; no clear D gene. V lost 1 base to trimming and J lost 0 bases, with 9 bases between them. The CDR3 runs to 15 residues. Germline CDR1 ENHRY, CDR2 SYGVKD. The CDR3 spells CAISEFGEPNYGYTF. The CDR3 bases are TGTGCCATCAGTGAGTTCGGGGAACCTAACTATGGCTACACCTTC.

This clone was picked up a small number of times. The J gene is TRBJ2-7, the V gene TRBV7-2; 9 bases fit TRBD2. This CDR3 is built from 17 residues. Germline V gene sequence: CDR1 SGHTA, CDR2 FQGNSA. V trimming: 3 bases; J trimming: 0 bases; junction bases outside the gene matches: 9. CDR3 sequence reads: CASSFPQAGGSSYEQYF. The CDR3, as DNA: TGTGCCAGCAGCTTCCCCCAAGCGGGAGGCTCCTCCTACGAGCAGTACTTC.

There are many counts of this clone. The DNA of the CDR3 is TGTGCCAGCAGTTACTCCCTGACAGCACCCTACGAGCAGTACTTC. The encoded protein is CASSYSLTAPYEQYF. This chain connects TRBV6-5 to TRBJ2-7; a weak D match, TRBD1 (5 bases). Germline CDR1 MNHEY, CDR2 SVGAGI. Trimming removed 0 bases from V and 2 bases from J, with 11 bases in between. This CDR3 comprises 15 residues.

By sample fraction, this clone is medium-sized. The chain combines TRBV10-3 with TRBJ2-3, with D possibly TRBD2 on 6 matching bases. V shed 5 bases and J shed 3 bases, with 18 bases lying between them. This CDR3 contains 16 residues. CDR1 and CDR2 from the germline V gene are ENHRY and SYGVKD. CDR3 DNA sequence: TGTGCCATCAGTAACCAGGGACGGAGGGGAACAGATACGCAGTATTTT. Translating it yields CAISNQGRRGTDTQYF.

This clone has a handful of counts. The junction and the germline gene differ at one end; a read error may be behind it. This chain links TRBV25-1 with TRBJ2-2; perhaps TRBD2 as D (6 bases). CDR3 size: 13 residues. CDR1 and CDR2 from the germline V gene are MGHDK and SYGVNS. CDR3 DNA: TGTGCCAGCAGTTGGTGGGGGGATCGGGGAGCTGTTTTT. Its translation is CASSWWGDRGAVF.

There are many counts of this clone. J is TRBJ2-1 and V is TRBV7-9, with D tentatively TRBD2 (5 bases). Germline V gene sequence: CDR1 SEHNR, CDR2 FQNEAQ (reference sequence). The CDR3 is made up of 16 amino acids. Trimming removed 5 bases from V and 5 bases from J, with 19 bases in between. CDR3 in amino acids: CASSRKDYALNNEQFF. The CDR3 DNA reads TGTGCCAGCAGCCGTAAAGACTATGCACTCAACAATGAGCAGTTCTTC.

This clone was counted ten times or more. This sequence joins TRBV12-5 and TRBJ2-7, with a weak D call TRBD1 (5 bases). Germline values: CDR1 LGHNT, CDR2 FRNRAP. The CDR3 loop spans 12 amino acids. The V and J ends lost 4 bases and 4 bases respectively, with 8 bases between them. This CDR3 reads CASGWQGYEQYF. The CDR3 DNA follows: TGTGCTAGTGGTTGGCAGGGTTACGAGCAGTACTTC.

This clone was counted ten times or more. The V and J genes are TRBV5-1 and TRBJ2-1; D possibly corresponds to TRBD1 (6 bases). CDR3 length: 12 residues. V was cut by 5 bases and J by 9 bases, with 12 bases left in between. Germline V gene lookup returns CDR1 SGHRS and CDR2 YFSETQ. The CDR3 reads CASRQGAGEQFF. The CDR3 bases are TGCGCCAGCAGACAGGGCGCGGGTGAGCAGTTCTTC.